This T cell receptor (beta chain) was sequenced during a study of T cells in Graves' hyperthyroidism and ophthalmopathy. In its sample, this clonotype was seen a few times. The antigen remains unidentified. The source material, RNA transcripts, was used to amplify TCR beta CDR3 regions. TCR CDR3 underwent first-round RT-PCR with the HTBI primer set. Each CDR3 protein gets one entry after TCRdb re-called the multiplex PCR reads with MiXCR. The table has a few hundred thousand distinct CDR3 sequences, over 11% seen once. Study findings and constraints: Ophthalmopathy and stable hyperthyroidism were separated by a 13 V-J model.

The CDR3 runs to 15 residues. Germline assignment: CDR1 DFQATT and CDR2 SNEGSKA (reference sequence). With V trimmed by 5 bases and J by 7 bases, 16 bases remained unmatched. Exclusion criteria comprised uncontrolled infection, other autoimmune disease, pregnancy or lactation. This chain links TRBV20-1 with TRBJ2-7; the match to TRBD2 covers 8 bases. The sequenced sample was blood. This receptor was obtained from a woman aged 25 to 39 with Graves' hyperthyroidism that later progressed to Graves' ophthalmopathy. CDR3 residues: CSAFKMGGLVSEQYF. CDR3 DNA: TGCAGTGCTTTCAAAATGGGGGGACTAGTGAGTGAGCAGTACTTC.